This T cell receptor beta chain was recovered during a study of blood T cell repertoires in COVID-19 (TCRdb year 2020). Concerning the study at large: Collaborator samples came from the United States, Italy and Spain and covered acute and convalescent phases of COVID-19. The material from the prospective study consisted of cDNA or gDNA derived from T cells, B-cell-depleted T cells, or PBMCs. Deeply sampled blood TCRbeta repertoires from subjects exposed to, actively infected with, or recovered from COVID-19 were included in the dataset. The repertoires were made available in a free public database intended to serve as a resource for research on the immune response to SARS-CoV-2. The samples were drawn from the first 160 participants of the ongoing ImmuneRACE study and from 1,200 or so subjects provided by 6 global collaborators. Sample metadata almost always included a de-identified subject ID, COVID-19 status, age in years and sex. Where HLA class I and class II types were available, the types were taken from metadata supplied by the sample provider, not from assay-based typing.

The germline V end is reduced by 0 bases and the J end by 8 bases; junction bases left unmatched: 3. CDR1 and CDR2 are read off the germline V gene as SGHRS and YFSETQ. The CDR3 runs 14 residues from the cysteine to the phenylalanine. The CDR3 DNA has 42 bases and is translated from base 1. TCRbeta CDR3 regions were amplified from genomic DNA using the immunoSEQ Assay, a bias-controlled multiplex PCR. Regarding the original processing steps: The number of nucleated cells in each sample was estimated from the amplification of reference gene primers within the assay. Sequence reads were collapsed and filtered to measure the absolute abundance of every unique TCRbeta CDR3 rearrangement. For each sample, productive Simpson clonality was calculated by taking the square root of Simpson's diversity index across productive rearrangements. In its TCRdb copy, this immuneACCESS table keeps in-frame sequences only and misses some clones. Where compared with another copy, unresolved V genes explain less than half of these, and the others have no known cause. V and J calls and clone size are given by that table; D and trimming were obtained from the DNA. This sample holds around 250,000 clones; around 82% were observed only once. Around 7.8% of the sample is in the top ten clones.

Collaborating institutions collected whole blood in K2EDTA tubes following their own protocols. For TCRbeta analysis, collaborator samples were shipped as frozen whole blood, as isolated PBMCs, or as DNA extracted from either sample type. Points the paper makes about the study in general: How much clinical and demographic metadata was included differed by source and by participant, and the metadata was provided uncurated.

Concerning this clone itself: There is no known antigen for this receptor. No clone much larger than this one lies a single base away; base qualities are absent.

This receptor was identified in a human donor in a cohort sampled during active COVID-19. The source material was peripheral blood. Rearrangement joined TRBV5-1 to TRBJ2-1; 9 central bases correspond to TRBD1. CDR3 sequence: CASSLGTGVHEQFF. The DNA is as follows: TGCGCCAGCAGCTTGGGGACAGGGGTACATGAGCAGTTCTTC.